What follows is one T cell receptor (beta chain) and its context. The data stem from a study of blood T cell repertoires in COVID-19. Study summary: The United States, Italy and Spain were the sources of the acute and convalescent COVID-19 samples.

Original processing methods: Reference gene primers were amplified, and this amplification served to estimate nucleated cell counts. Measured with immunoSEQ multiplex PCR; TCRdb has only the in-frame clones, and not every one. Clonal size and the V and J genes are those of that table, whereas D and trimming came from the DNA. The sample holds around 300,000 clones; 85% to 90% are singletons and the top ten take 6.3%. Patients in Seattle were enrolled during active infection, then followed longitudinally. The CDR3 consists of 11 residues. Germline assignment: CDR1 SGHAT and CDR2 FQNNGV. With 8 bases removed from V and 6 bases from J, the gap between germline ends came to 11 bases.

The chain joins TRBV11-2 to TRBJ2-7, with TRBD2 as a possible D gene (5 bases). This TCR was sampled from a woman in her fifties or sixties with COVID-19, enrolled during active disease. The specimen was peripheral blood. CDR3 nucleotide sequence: TGTGCCAGCTCGCGAGGGATCGAGCAGTACTTC. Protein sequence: CASSRGIEQYF.